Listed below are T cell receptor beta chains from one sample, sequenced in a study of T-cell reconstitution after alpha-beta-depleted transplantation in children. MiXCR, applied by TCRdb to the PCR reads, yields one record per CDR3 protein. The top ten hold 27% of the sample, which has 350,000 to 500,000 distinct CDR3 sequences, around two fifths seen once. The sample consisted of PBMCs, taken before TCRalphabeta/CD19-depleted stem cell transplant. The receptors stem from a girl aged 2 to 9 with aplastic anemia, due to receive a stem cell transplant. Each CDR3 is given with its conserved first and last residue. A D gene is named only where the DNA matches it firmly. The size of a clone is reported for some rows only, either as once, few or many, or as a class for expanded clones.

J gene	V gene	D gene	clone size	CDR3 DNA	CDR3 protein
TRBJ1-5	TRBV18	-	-	TGTGCCAGCTCACTATACGATGGGGGCGCGCCCCAGCATTTT	CASSLYDGGAPQHF
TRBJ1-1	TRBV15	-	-	TGTGCCACCAGCAGAGAACCCGGGAACACTGAAGCTTTCTTT	CATSREPGNTEAFF
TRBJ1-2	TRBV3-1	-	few	TGTGCCAGCAGCCAAGGGTCTCCGGGGACCGCTTATGGCTACACCTTC	CASSQGSPGTAYGYTF
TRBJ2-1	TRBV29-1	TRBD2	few	TGCAGCGGGATAGCGGGAATAGCAGGCACCTACAATGAGCAGTTCTTC	CSGIAGIAGTYNEQFF
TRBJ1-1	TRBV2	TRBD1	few	TGTGCCAGTAGTGGGCAGGGGGGCACTGAAGCTTTCTTT	CASSGQGGTEAFF
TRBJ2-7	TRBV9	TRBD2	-	TGTGCCAGCGCGCCGGGACTAGCGATCCACGAGCAGTACTTC	CASAPGLAIHEQYF
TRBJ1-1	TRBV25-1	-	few	TGTGCCAGCAGTGAGGCGCGGGGGGCACAGGACACTGAAGCTTTCTTT	CASSEARGAQDTEAFF
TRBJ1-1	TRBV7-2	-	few	TGTGCCAGCAGCTTAGAAGGTTGGTCCGGTGAAGCTTTCTTT	CASSLEGWSGEAFF
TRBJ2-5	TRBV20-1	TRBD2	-	TGCAGTGCTTGCGGACGGACTAGCGGGGGAGAGACCCAGTACTTC	CSACGRTSGGETQYF
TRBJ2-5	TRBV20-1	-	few	TGCAGTGCTCGAACCTCAATTGGCGGCGGGGGCCCTCTGGAGACCCAGTACTTC	CSARTSIGGGGPLETQYF
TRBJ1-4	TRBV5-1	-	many	TGCGCCAGCAGCTTACGGCGGGCTAATGAAAAACTGTTTTTT	CASSLRRANEKLFF
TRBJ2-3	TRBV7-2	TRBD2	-	TGTGCCAGCAGCCACGACGGCGCGGGAGCGCCGGGAGATACGCAGTATTTT	CASSHDGAGAPGDTQYF
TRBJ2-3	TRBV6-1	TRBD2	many	TGTGCCAGCACTCCCCTTGGGACTAGTCAGGCAGATACGCAGTATTTT	CASTPLGTSQADTQYF